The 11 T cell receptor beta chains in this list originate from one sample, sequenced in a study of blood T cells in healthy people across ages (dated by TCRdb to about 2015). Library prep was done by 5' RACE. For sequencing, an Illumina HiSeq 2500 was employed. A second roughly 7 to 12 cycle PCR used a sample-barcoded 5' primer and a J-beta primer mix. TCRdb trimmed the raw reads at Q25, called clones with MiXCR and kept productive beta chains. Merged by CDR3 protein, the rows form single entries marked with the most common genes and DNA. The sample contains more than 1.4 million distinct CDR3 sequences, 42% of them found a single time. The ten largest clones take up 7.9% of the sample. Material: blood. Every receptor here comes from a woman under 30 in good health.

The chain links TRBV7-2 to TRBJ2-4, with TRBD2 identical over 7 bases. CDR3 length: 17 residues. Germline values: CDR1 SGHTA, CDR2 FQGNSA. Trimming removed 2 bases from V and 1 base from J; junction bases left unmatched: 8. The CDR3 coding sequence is TGTGCCAGCAGCTTAAACCCGTCCGGGAGGGCCAAAAACATTCAGTACTTC. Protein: CASSLNPSGRAKNIQYF.

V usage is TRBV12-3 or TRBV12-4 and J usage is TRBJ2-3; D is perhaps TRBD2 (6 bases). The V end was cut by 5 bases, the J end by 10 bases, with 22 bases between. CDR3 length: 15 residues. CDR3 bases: TGTGCCAGCAGTCACCTCGACATTTCGGGGGTGGCGCAGTATTTT. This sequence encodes CASSHLDISGVAQYF.

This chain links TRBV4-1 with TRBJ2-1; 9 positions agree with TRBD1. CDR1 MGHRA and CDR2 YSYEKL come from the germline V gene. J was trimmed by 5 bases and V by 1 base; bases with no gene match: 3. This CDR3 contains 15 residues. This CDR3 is CASSQVGTGNNEQFF. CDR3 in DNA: TGCGCCAGCAGCCAAGTCGGGACAGGGAACAATGAGCAGTTCTTC.

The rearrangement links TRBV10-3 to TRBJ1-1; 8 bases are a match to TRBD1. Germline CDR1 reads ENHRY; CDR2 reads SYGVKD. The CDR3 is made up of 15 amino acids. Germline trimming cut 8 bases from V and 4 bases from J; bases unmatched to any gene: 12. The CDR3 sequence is CAIGGQGVLSTEAFF. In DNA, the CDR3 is TGTGCCATCGGTGGACAGGGAGTGTTGAGCACTGAAGCTTTCTTT.

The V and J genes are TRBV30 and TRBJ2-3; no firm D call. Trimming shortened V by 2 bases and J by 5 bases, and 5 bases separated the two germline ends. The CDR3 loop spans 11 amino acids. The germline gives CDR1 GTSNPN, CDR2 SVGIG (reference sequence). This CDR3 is CAWSLGDTQYF. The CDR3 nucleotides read TGTGCCTGGAGTCTCGGAGATACGCAGTATTTT.

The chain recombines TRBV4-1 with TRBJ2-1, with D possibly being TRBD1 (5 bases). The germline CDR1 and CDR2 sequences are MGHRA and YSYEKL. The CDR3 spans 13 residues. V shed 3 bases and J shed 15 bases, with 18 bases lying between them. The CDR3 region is CASSHPFFDSWFF. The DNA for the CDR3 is TGCGCCAGCAGCCACCCCTTTTTTGACAGTTGGTTCTTC.

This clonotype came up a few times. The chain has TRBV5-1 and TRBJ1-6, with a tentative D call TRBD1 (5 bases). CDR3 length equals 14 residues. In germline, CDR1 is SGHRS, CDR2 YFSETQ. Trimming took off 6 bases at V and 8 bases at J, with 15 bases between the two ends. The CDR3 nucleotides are TGCGCCAGCACACCGGGACTCCAGGATTCACCCCTCCACTTT. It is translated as CASTPGLQDSPLHF.

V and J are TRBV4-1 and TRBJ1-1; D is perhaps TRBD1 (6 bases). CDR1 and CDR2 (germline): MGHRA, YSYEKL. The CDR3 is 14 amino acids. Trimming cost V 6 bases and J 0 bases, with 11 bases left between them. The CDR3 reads CASSGDIMNTEAFF. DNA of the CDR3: TGCGCCAGCAGTGGGGACATCATGAACACTGAAGCTTTCTTT.

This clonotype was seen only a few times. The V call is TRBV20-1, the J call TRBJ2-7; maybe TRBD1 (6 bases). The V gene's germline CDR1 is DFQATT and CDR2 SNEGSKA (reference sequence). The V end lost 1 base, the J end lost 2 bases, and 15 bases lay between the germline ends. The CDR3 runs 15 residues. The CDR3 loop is CSARVKGQGTYEQYF. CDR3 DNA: TGCAGTGCTAGAGTAAAGGGCCAGGGGACCTACGAGCAGTACTTC.

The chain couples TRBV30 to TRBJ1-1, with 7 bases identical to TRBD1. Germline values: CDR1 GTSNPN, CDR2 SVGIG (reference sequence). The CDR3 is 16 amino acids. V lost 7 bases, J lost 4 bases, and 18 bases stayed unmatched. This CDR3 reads CAFIPDTTGLGTEAFF. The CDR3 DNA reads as TGTGCCTTCATACCGGACACGACAGGGTTGGGCACTGAAGCTTTCTTT. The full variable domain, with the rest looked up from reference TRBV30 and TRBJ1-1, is SQTIHQWPATLVQPVGSPLSLECTVEGTSNPNLYWYRQAAGRGLQLLFYSVGIGQISSEVPQNLSASRPQDRQFILSSKKLLLSDSGFYLCAFIPDTTGLGTEAFFGQGTRLTVV.

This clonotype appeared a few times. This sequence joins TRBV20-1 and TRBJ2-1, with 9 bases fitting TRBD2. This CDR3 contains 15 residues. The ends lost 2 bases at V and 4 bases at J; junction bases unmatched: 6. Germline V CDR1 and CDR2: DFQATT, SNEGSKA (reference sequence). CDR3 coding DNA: TGCAGTGCTAGAAAAACTAGCGGGCCTTACAATGAGCAGTTCTTC. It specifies CSARKTSGPYNEQFF.